This T cell receptor (beta chain) was identified in a study of blood T cell repertoires in COVID-19. The CDR3 contains 14 residues. V was shortened by 6 bases and J by 2 bases, with 13 bases between the two germline ends. Germline V gene data show CDR1 as SGHRS and CDR2 as YFSETQ. TCRdb's copy holds only in-frame clones and misses some; the assay was immunoSEQ multiplex PCR. Among roughly 360,000 clones listed, approximately 90% were seen once. The chain has TRBV5-1 and TRBJ2-3; a weak D match, TRBD2 (5 bases). Source material: PBMCs or T cells enriched from blood (not recorded which). The TCR sequence derives from a woman in her twenties or thirties with acute COVID-19. CDR3 in DNA: TGCGCCAGCACCGAGGGCAGCTCCACAGATACGCAGTATTTT. Translation gives CASTEGSSTDTQYF.